This is a list of T cell receptor beta chains from one sample in a study of T cell responses to AZD1222 COVID-19 vaccine. Clones were read by immunoSEQ multiplex PCR, and TCRdb kept only the in-frame ones, dropping some. The table shows some 98,000 clones, with nearly 90% occurring only once. Sequenced here: peripheral blood, sampled on day 0 of AZD1222 vaccination. These receptors came from an adult in good health. CDR3s include the opening cysteine and the closing phenylalanine or tryptophan. Each record gives: D gene, J gene, clone size, V gene, CDR3 DNA, CDR3 protein. The D gene is left open where the match is weak. Rows give clone size only sometimes, using once, few, many, or a class for an expanded clone.

D gene: TRBD2; J gene: TRBJ2-5; clone size: -; V gene: TRBV29-1; CDR3 DNA: TGCCGAGGCGGGGGAAGGGCCCAGTACTTC; CDR3 protein: CRGGGRAQYF
D gene: TRBD2; J gene: TRBJ2-3; clone size: -; V gene: TRBV7-7; CDR3 DNA: TGTGCTAGCAGCTTAGGGAGCGGGGGGGTAGATACGCAGTATTTT; CDR3 protein: CASSLGSGGVDTQYF
D gene: TRBD2; J gene: TRBJ2-7; clone size: few; V gene: TRBV2; CDR3 DNA: TGTGCCAGCAGTGATTTCCTAGCGGGGGGTTCCTACGAGCAGTACTTC; CDR3 protein: CASSDFLAGGSYEQYF
D gene: -; J gene: TRBJ1-2; clone size: few; V gene: TRBV6-5; CDR3 DNA: TGTGCCAGCAGTTACAGTCCTACAGGCTTTGGGTATGGCTACACCTTC; CDR3 protein: CASSYSPTGFGYGYTF
D gene: TRBD1; J gene: TRBJ2-1; clone size: -; V gene: TRBV11-3; CDR3 DNA: TGTGCCAGCAGCTTAGCGACAGGGGGCCACAATGAGCAGTTCTTC; CDR3 protein: CASSLATGGHNEQFF
D gene: -; J gene: TRBJ2-6; clone size: -; V gene: TRBV4-2; CDR3 DNA: TGTGCCAGCAGCCAAGATCTGGGCTCTGGGGCCAACGTCCTGACTTTC; CDR3 protein: CASSQDLGSGANVLTF
D gene: -; J gene: TRBJ1-1; clone size: -; V gene: TRBV5-1; CDR3 DNA: TGCGCCAGCAGCTTGCGCCCGACAGCCCTAGGTGAGAACACTGAAGCTTTCTTT; CDR3 protein: CASSLRPTALGENTEAFF
D gene: TRBD1; J gene: TRBJ1-2; clone size: -; V gene: TRBV5-4; CDR3 DNA: TGTGCCAGCAGATCCGCCGGGACAGGGAATAACTATGGCTACACCTTC; CDR3 protein: CASRSAGTGNNYGYTF
D gene: -; J gene: TRBJ2-4; clone size: -; V gene: TRBV29-1; CDR3 DNA: TGCAGCGTTGATAAGGGAGACATTCAGTACTTC; CDR3 protein: CSVDKGDIQYF
D gene: -; J gene: TRBJ2-3; clone size: -; V gene: TRBV18; CDR3 DNA: TGTGCCAGCTCTCTAAGCACAGATACGCAGTATTTT; CDR3 protein: CASSLSTDTQYF
D gene: TRBD1; J gene: TRBJ1-2; clone size: -; V gene: TRBV5-1; CDR3 DNA: TGCGCCAGCAGCTTGGGGCAGGGGGCGCGTGGCTACACCTTC; CDR3 protein: CASSLGQGARGYTF
D gene: -; J gene: TRBJ2-3; clone size: -; V gene: TRBV19; CDR3 DNA: TGTGCCAGTAGTATGGGACACCGCACAGATACGCAGTATTTT; CDR3 protein: CASSMGHRTDTQYF
D gene: TRBD2; J gene: TRBJ2-1; clone size: -; V gene: TRBV4-1; CDR3 DNA: TGCGCCAGCAGCCAAGTTTTAGCGGGGGGGCTGCATGAGCAGTTCTTC; CDR3 protein: CASSQVLAGGLHEQFF
D gene: -; J gene: TRBJ2-2; clone size: -; V gene: TRBV6-5; CDR3 DNA: TGTGCCAGCAGTAGGGAGGGGGTAAGGACCGGGGAGCTGTTTTTT; CDR3 protein: CASSREGVRTGELFF
D gene: -; J gene: TRBJ1-1; clone size: once; V gene: TRBV3-1/TRBV3-2; CDR3 DNA: TGTGCCAGCAGCACCCCCACTTCTGGACCGAACACTGAAGCTTTCTTT; CDR3 protein: CASSTPTSGPNTEAFF
D gene: -; J gene: TRBJ1-2; clone size: -; V gene: TRBV9; CDR3 DNA: TGTGCCAGCAGCGTAGGAAGCCAGGGGTTAGCAAGGCCTGGCTACACCTTC; CDR3 protein: CASSVGSQGLARPGYTF
D gene: TRBD1; J gene: TRBJ2-7; clone size: -; V gene: TRBV7-2; CDR3 DNA: TGTGCCAGCAGCTTAGCTCTACAGGGGGGCTACGAGCAGTACTTC; CDR3 protein: CASSLALQGGYEQYF
D gene: -; J gene: TRBJ2-5; clone size: few; V gene: TRBV5-4; CDR3 DNA: TGTGCCAGCAGCTCCCGGGCGGCCGGGCGTGTAAGGACCCAGTACTTC; CDR3 protein: CASSSRAAGRVRTQYF
D gene: -; J gene: TRBJ1-1; clone size: -; V gene: TRBV19; CDR3 DNA: TGTGCCAGTAGTATAGGGAGGGCGGACACTGAAGCTTTCTTT; CDR3 protein: CASSIGRADTEAFF
D gene: -; J gene: TRBJ1-3; clone size: -; V gene: TRBV9; CDR3 DNA: TGTGCCAGCAGTTATGACAGCTCTGGAAACACCATATATTTT; CDR3 protein: CASSYDSSGNTIYF
D gene: TRBD1; J gene: TRBJ1-5; clone size: once; V gene: TRBV4-3; CDR3 DNA: TGCGCCAGCAGCCAAGGGGACAGGACGGGACAGCCCCAGCATTTT; CDR3 protein: CASSQGDRTGQPQHF
D gene: -; J gene: TRBJ1-4; clone size: -; V gene: TRBV6-1; CDR3 DNA: TGTGCCAGCAGTGAAGTGACAGGAAATGGTGAAAAACTGTTTTTT; CDR3 protein: CASSEVTGNGEKLFF
D gene: TRBD2; J gene: TRBJ2-1; clone size: -; V gene: TRBV6-2/TRBV6-3; CDR3 DNA: TGTGCCAGCAGTCTGAAAACTAGCGGGCGTTTTTACAATGAGCAGTTCTTC; CDR3 protein: CASSLKTSGRFYNEQFF
D gene: -; J gene: TRBJ2-3; clone size: -; V gene: TRBV6-5; CDR3 DNA: TGTGCCAGCAAGAGGCGCCGCACAGATACGCAGTATTTT; CDR3 protein: CASKRRRTDTQYF
D gene: TRBD1; J gene: TRBJ2-1; clone size: -; V gene: TRBV11-3; CDR3 DNA: TGTGCCAGCAGCCCGAGACAGGGAATCCACAATGAGCAGTTCTTC; CDR3 protein: CASSPRQGIHNEQFF
D gene: -; J gene: TRBJ1-5; clone size: -; V gene: TRBV6-6; CDR3 DNA: TGTGCCAGCAGCCCCGGGGGGACTAGTGGTCAGCCCCAGCATTTT; CDR3 protein: CASSPGGTSGQPQHF
D gene: TRBD1; J gene: TRBJ1-6; clone size: -; V gene: TRBV19; CDR3 DNA: TGTGCCAGTAGTAGAGGACAGGGGAGAGGTTCACCCCTCCACTTT; CDR3 protein: CASSRGQGRGSPLHF
D gene: -; J gene: TRBJ1-3; clone size: -; V gene: TRBV5-1; CDR3 DNA: TGCGCCAGCAGCTTGGCCGGGGGTTCTGGAAACACCATATATTTT; CDR3 protein: CASSLAGGSGNTIYF
D gene: TRBD1; J gene: TRBJ2-5; clone size: -; V gene: TRBV9; CDR3 DNA: TGTGCCAGCAGCGCCCGGGACAGGCAGACCCAGTACTTC; CDR3 protein: CASSARDRQTQYF
D gene: -; J gene: TRBJ1-2; clone size: once; V gene: TRBV9; CDR3 DNA: TGTGCCAGCAGCGTAGGCAACTATGGCTACACCTTC; CDR3 protein: CASSVGNYGYTF
D gene: -; J gene: TRBJ2-5; clone size: -; V gene: TRBV19; CDR3 DNA: TGTGCCAGTACCCTAGGGGGGGGGCCAGGGGAGACCCAGTACTTC; CDR3 protein: CASTLGGGPGETQYF
D gene: -; J gene: TRBJ1-5; clone size: -; V gene: TRBV20-1; CDR3 DNA: TGCAGTGCTATTGACAGGTCTAGCAATCAGCCCCAGCATTTT; CDR3 protein: CSAIDRSSNQPQHF
D gene: TRBD2; J gene: TRBJ2-5; clone size: -; V gene: TRBV5-4; CDR3 DNA: TGTGCCAGCAGCCAGACTAGCGGGGGGGCGGAGACCCAGTACTTC; CDR3 protein: CASSQTSGGAETQYF
D gene: -; J gene: TRBJ1-2; clone size: -; V gene: TRBV30; CDR3 DNA: TGTGCCTGGAGTCCCAGGGAGAGCTACACCTTC; CDR3 protein: CAWSPRESYTF
D gene: -; J gene: TRBJ2-3; clone size: -; V gene: TRBV5-4; CDR3 DNA: TGTGCCAGCAGCCACGAAGGTCGCCGCCTGTATTTT; CDR3 protein: CASSHEGRRLYF
D gene: TRBD2; J gene: TRBJ2-3; clone size: -; V gene: TRBV7-3; CDR3 DNA: TGTGCCAGCAGTCCCGGACTAGCGCGTGATACGCAGTATTTT; CDR3 protein: CASSPGLARDTQYF
D gene: -; J gene: TRBJ1-1; clone size: -; V gene: TRBV14; CDR3 DNA: TGTGCCAGCAGCCTCACGAGAACAGTCTCCGAAGCTTTCTTT; CDR3 protein: CASSLTRTVSEAFF